This T cell receptor beta chain was identified during a study of patients with pleural tuberculosis (dated by TCRdb to the mid-2010s). TCRdb names Illumina Genome Analyzer IIx as the instrument used. TCRdb trimmed the raw reads at Q25, called clones with MiXCR and kept productive beta chains. Each entry merges the rows of one CDR3 protein and shows their most common DNA and genes. The sample contains around 50,000 distinct CDR3 sequences, less than 9.5% of them found a single time. The biggest ten clones account for 16% of the sample. This clonotype has a count of ten or more. The specificity of this receptor is unknown. No base-level quality is on record; no much larger clone is a single base apart. CDR1 and CDR2 are read off the germline V gene as SNHLY and FYNNEI. V was cut back by 4 bases and J by 4 bases, leaving a gap of 10 bases between them. The CDR3 sequence holds 14 residues, the cysteine and phenylalanine included. CDR3 DNA only is kept here, 42 bases in frame from base 1.

The receptor comes from a human donor with pleural tuberculosis. This sequence uses TRBV2 and TRBJ2-2, with the D gene call left open. The DNA sequence is TGTGCCAGCAGTGTCCTTCCGGGCACCGGGGAGCTGTTTTTT. It is translated as CASSVLPGTGELFF.